A selection of T cell receptor beta chains follows, all from one sample in a study of blood T cells in healthy people across ages. One entry per CDR3 protein results from TCRdb running MiXCR on the 5' RACE reads. This repertoire shows around 1,000,000 distinct CDR3 sequences, under 30% found once; its top ten account for approximately 0.7%. This same sample was also part of a study on T cells of mothers and their children.

The sequencing input was blood. All receptors derive from a girl between 2 and 10 years old in good health. Both conserved end residues are part of each CDR3. The D gene is left open where the match is weak. Some rows have no size entry. The others give once, few or many, or a class for an expanded clone.

DNA | CDR3 | J | size | D | V
TGTGCCAGCAGTTATTACTCGCGGGGCATCACAGATACGCAGTATTTT | CASSYYSRGITDTQYF | TRBJ2-3 | NA | NA | TRBV6-6
TGTGCCAGCAAGGACAGGGGGGTTGAAAAAGATGAGCAGTTCTTC | CASKDRGVEKDEQFF | TRBJ2-1 | NA | TRBD1 | TRBV12-3/TRBV12-4
TGTGCCAGCAGTGAACTGACAGCCCAAGAGACCCAGTACTTC | CASSELTAQETQYF | TRBJ2-5 | NA | NA | TRBV25-1
TGTGCCTCCTCGGGGGACGAAAACACCATATATTTT | CASSGDENTIYF | TRBJ1-3 | NA | NA | TRBV27
TGTGCCAGCAGCTTAGAGGGTCCCCCAGGCGAGCAGTACTTC | CASSLEGPPGEQYF | TRBJ2-7 | few | NA | TRBV7-9
TGCAGCGTTGAAGGGGGGGCGTTGGATGAGACCCAGTACTTC | CSVEGGALDETQYF | TRBJ2-5 | few | NA | TRBV29-1
TGTGCCACCAGCAGAGACATATTGAGTGTCTATGGCTACACCTTC | CATSRDILSVYGYTF | TRBJ1-2 | few | NA | TRBV15
TGCAGTGCTGACGTCCCAGGGACAGGCTTAACTTATGGCTACACCTTC | CSADVPGTGLTYGYTF | TRBJ1-2 | few | TRBD1 | TRBV20-1
TGCAGTGCTAGGGATAGCGGGAAGGTGGCCGGGGAGCTGTTTTTT | CSARDSGKVAGELFF | TRBJ2-2 | few | TRBD2 | TRBV20-1
TGTGCCAGCAGCTCACTAGGGGAGGCGATCAATGAGCAGTTCTTC | CASSSLGEAINEQFF | TRBJ2-1 | few | NA | TRBV11-3
TGCAGCGTCGAGGGTCTTAGCGGGAGGAAATACAATGAGCAGTTCTTC | CSVEGLSGRKYNEQFF | TRBJ2-1 | few | TRBD2 | TRBV29-1
TGTGCCATCAGTGATCAACAGGTTGGGAAGACCCAGTACTTC | CAISDQQVGKTQYF | TRBJ2-5 | NA | NA | TRBV10-3
TGTGCTATCAGTGAGGGTTTCGGAGGGGCCGAGCAGTACTTC | CAISEGFGGAEQYF | TRBJ2-7 | NA | NA | TRBV10-3
TGCAGCGTCAGTAACTCTGGAAACTATGGCTACACCTTC | CSVSNSGNYGYTF | TRBJ1-2 | few | NA | TRBV29-1
TGTGCCAGCAGCTCGGGACTTAACTCCTACAATGAGCAGTTCTTC | CASSSGLNSYNEQFF | TRBJ2-1 | NA | NA | TRBV11-2
TGTGCCAGCAGCGCAGGGGGGGATGGCTACACCTTC | CASSAGGDGYTF | TRBJ1-2 | many | TRBD1 | TRBV9
TGTGCCAGCGTCCCCGGTGGAGAGGAGACCCAGTACTTC | CASVPGGEETQYF | TRBJ2-5 | NA | NA | TRBV2
TGCGCCAGCAGCTTCCGGGACAGGTTCTACGAGCAGTACTTC | CASSFRDRFYEQYF | TRBJ2-7 | NA | TRBD1 | TRBV5-1
TGTGCCAGCAGCGCCGCAGGGGTCCCCACAGATACGCAGTATTTT | CASSAAGVPTDTQYF | TRBJ2-3 | NA | NA | TRBV5-5
TGTGCCAGCCAAGGGGGAGACGAGCAGTACTTC | CASQGGDEQYF | TRBJ2-7 | NA | NA | TRBV3-1
TGTGCCAGCAGCCAAGAATCGGCGCTCCAGGGGGTCGGAGATACGCAGTATTTT | CASSQESALQGVGDTQYF | TRBJ2-3 | NA | TRBD1 | TRBV4-2
TGTGCCAGCACCACCCTGACAATGACTAATGAAAAACTGTTTTTT | CASTTLTMTNEKLFF | TRBJ1-4 | NA | NA | TRBV6-1
TGTGCCAGCAGTTGGGGCCCCGGGAACACTGAAGCTTTCTTT | CASSWGPGNTEAFF | TRBJ1-1 | NA | NA | TRBV6-6
TGTGCCAGCAGCCAAGTCAGACCCCGCGGCTATGGCTACACCTTC | CASSQVRPRGYGYTF | TRBJ1-2 | few | NA | TRBV4-2
TGTGCCACCAGCAGAGTCGGGGGTGCCCAAGAGACCCAGTACTTC | CATSRVGGAQETQYF | TRBJ2-5 | few | NA | TRBV15
TGTGCCAGCAGTTTACCAGGGGGCTATGGCTACACCTTC | CASSLPGGYGYTF | TRBJ1-2 | many | TRBD1 | TRBV12-3/TRBV12-4
TGTGCCAGCATGATACAGGGGGGCCCCAATCAGCCCCAGCATTTT | CASMIQGGPNQPQHF | TRBJ1-5 | NA | TRBD1 | TRBV6-2/TRBV6-3
TGTGCCAGCAGTTTCCCACTAGCGGGAGTGCGAAATGAGCAGTTCTTC | CASSFPLAGVRNEQFF | TRBJ2-1 | NA | TRBD2 | TRBV12-3/TRBV12-4
TGCAGCGTTGAAGACGGACTAGCGGTCGGCTACGAGCAGTACTTC | CSVEDGLAVGYEQYF | TRBJ2-7 | NA | TRBD2 | TRBV29-1
TGTGCCAGCAGCCGATTCCCCCAGGTCAATCAGCCCCAGCATTTT | CASSRFPQVNQPQHF | TRBJ1-5 | few | NA | TRBV7-2
TGTGCCAGCAGGGCCTCCGGGGCCCTTGCTCAGACCCAGTACTTC | CASRASGALAQTQYF | TRBJ2-5 | few | NA | TRBV12-3/TRBV12-4
TGTGCCAGCAGTTACATTCTAGCGGGAGGGCCCGGGGCAAATGAGCAGTTCTTC | CASSYILAGGPGANEQFF | TRBJ2-1 | few | TRBD2 | TRBV6-5
TGCAGTGCTACGGGATGGGGGACTAGCACAGATACGCAGTATTTT | CSATGWGTSTDTQYF | TRBJ2-3 | NA | NA | TRBV20-1
TGTGCCAGCAACCCGGCAGGGGCCGGAAACACCATATATTTT | CASNPAGAGNTIYF | TRBJ1-3 | NA | NA | TRBV12-3/TRBV12-4
TGCAGTGCCCAATTCGGACAGACTAACTATGGCTACACCTTC | CSAQFGQTNYGYTF | TRBJ1-2 | few | NA | TRBV20-1
TGTGCCAGCAGCCAAGGAATGGGGGGATACGAGCAGTACTTC | CASSQGMGGYEQYF | TRBJ2-7 | NA | NA | TRBV14
TGCGCCAGCAGCTTGGTAGCTAGCGGGAGTTCTAATGAGCAGTTCTTC | CASSLVASGSSNEQFF | TRBJ2-1 | NA | TRBD2 | TRBV5-1
TGTGCCAGCAGATTCGGGAGTTCCGGGGAGCTGTTTTTT | CASRFGSSGELFF | TRBJ2-2 | few | NA | TRBV6-5
TGCAGCGTTGGACCCGGGACAGGGGAGGAGCAGTACTTC | CSVGPGTGEEQYF | TRBJ2-7 | NA | TRBD1 | TRBV29-1
TGCAGCGTTCGAAAGGCGTCCGGCCGCACATATGGCTACACCTTC | CSVRKASGRTYGYTF | TRBJ1-2 | few | NA | TRBV29-1
TGCAGTGTTAGAGGCGAGCAGTACTTC | CSVRGEQYF | TRBJ2-7 | NA | NA | TRBV20-1
TGCAGTGCTAGAGAGGCGGTTGGCAATCAGCCCCAGCATTTT | CSAREAVGNQPQHF | TRBJ1-5 | few | NA | TRBV20-1
TGCGCCAGCAGCCAAGGATTTTCTGACAGGGGGATAACCCAGTACTTC | CASSQGFSDRGITQYF | TRBJ2-5 | NA | TRBD1 | TRBV4-3
TGCGCCAGCAGCCGTGATCATTCTTCAGGGGATGGTGGCTACACCTTC | CASSRDHSSGDGGYTF | TRBJ1-2 | few | NA | TRBV4-1
TGTGCCAGCAGCCCCGGGACTCCCGATGTTAATGAGCAGTTCTTC | CASSPGTPDVNEQFF | TRBJ2-1 | NA | NA | TRBV7-9
TGTGCCAGCAGCGTAGTCGGAGAGGAGACCCAGTACTTC | CASSVVGEETQYF | TRBJ2-5 | few | NA | TRBV9
TGCAGCATCAGCACGGGTAACTACAATGAGCAGTTCTTC | CSISTGNYNEQFF | TRBJ2-1 | few | NA | TRBV29-1
TGTGCCAGCAGTTTGGGTGCAGGGGGCAAGTATTGGACTGAAGCTTTCTTT | CASSLGAGGKYWTEAFF | TRBJ1-1 | few | TRBD1 | TRBV28
TGCGCCAGCAGCCAAGGGGTATACTACGAGCAGTACTTC | CASSQGVYYEQYF | TRBJ2-7 | NA | NA | TRBV4-1
TGCGCCAGCAGCTTCAGCCAGGGGTGGGAAGGCTACACCTTC | CASSFSQGWEGYTF | TRBJ1-2 | NA | NA | TRBV5-1